This T cell receptor beta chain was identified in a study of T cell responses to AZD1222 COVID-19 vaccine. Broader study findings: Spike-specific TCR breadth and depth both grew after two AZD1222 doses. Only a handful of people who got AZD1222 tested seropositive at baseline. Dominant at 160-218 and 743-854, vaccine-associated CD4 TCRs also spanned spike.

This table comes from immunoSEQ multiplex PCR, and its TCRdb copy is limited to in-frame clones, with some not included. The top ten clones hold around 6.9% of a sample with 130,000 or so clones, roughly nine tenths of them seen once. As to this clone: The antigen is unknown.

This CDR3 is 14 amino acids long. The germline V gene encodes CDR1 LGHDT and CDR2 YNNKEL (reference sequence). V was trimmed by 0 bases and J by 11 bases, leaving 14 bases between them. V usage is TRBV3-1 (or the pseudogene TRBV3-2) and J usage is TRBJ1-5; a possible D gene is TRBD1 (6 bases). The material was peripheral blood, obtained 28 days after the second dose of the MenACWY control vaccine. This receptor was obtained from an adult who received the MenACWY meningococcal vaccine as a control. This chain's CDR3 is CASSQDGTPRAQHF. The CDR3 coding sequence is TGTGCCAGCAGCCAAGATGGGACACCTCGAGCCCAGCATTTT.